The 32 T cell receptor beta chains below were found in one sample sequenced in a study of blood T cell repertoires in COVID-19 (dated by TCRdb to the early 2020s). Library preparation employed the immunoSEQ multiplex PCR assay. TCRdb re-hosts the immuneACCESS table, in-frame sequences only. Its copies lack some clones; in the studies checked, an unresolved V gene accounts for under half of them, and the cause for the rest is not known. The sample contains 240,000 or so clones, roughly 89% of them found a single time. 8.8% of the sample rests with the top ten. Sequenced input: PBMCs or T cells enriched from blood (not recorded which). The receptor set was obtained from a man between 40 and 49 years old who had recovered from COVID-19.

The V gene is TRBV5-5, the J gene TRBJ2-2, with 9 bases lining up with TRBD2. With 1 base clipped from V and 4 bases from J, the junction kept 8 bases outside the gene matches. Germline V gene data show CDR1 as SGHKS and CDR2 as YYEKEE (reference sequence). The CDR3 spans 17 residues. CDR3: CASSLSAGGLTTGELFF. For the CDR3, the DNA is TGTGCCAGCAGCTTGTCGGCGGGGGGGCTCACCACCGGGGAGCTGTTTTTT.

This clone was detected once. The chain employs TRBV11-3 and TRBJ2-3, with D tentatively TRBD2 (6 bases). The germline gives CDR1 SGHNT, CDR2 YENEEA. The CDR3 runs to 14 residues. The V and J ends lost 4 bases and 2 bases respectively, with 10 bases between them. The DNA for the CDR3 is TGTGCCAGCAGCTCGGGACTCACCACAGATACGCAGTATTTT. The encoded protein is CASSSGLTTDTQYF.

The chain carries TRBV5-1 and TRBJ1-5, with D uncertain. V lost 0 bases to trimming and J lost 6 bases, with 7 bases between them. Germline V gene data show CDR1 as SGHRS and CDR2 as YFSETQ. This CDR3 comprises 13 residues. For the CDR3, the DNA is TGCGCCAGCAGCTTGGTTGTCGGTCAGCCCCAGCATTTT. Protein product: CASSLVVGQPQHF.

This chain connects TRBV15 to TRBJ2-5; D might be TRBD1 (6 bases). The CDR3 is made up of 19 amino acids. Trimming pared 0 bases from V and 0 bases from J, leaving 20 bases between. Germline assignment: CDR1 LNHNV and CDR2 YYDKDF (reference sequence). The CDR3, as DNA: TGTGCCACCAGCAGAGATCAGTTCGGGGCAAGGGGGAACCAAGAGACCCAGTACTTC. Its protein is CATSRDQFGARGNQETQYF.

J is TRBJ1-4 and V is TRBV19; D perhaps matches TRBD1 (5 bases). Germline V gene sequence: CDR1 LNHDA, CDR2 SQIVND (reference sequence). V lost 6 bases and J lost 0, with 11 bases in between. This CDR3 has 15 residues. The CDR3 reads CASRKGQSTNEKLFF. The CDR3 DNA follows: TGTGCCAGTAGAAAGGGGCAATCAACTAATGAAAAACTGTTTTTT.

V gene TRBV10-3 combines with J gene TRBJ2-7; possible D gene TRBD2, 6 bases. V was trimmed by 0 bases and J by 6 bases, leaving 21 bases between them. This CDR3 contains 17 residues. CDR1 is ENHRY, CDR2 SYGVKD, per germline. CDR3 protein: CAISESKLGLGAGEQYF. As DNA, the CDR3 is TGTGCCATCAGTGAGTCGAAGTTGGGACTTGGGGCAGGCGAGCAGTACTTC.

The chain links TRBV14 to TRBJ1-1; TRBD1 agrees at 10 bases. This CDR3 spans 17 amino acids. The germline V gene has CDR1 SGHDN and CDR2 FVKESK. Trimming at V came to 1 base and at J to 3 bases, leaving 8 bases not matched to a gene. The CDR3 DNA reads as TGTGCCAGCAGCCAAGGCCGGGACAGGGGAATCCACACTGAAGCTTTCTTT. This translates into CASSQGRDRGIHTEAFF.

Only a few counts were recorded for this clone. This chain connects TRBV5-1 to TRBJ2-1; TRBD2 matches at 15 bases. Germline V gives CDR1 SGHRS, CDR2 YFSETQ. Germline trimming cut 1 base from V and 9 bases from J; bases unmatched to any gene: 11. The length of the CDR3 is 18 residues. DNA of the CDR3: TGCGCCAGCAGCTTGTTCAGTCCGGGACTAGCGGGAGGTACTGAGCAGTTCTTC. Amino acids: CASSLFSPGLAGGTEQFF. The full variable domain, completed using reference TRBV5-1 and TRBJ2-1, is KAGVTQTPRYLIKTRGQQVTLSCSPISGHRSVSWYQQTPGQGLQFLFEYFSETQRNKGNFPGRFSGRQFSNSRSEMNVSTLELGDSALYLCASSLFSPGLAGGTEQFFGPGTRLTVL.

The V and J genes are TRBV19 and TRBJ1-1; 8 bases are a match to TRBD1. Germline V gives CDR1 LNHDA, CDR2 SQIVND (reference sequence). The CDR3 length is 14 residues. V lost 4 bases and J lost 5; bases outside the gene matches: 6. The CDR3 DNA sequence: TGTGCCAGTAGTACAAGACAGGGGAGTACTGAAGCTTTCTTT. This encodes CASSTRQGSTEAFF.

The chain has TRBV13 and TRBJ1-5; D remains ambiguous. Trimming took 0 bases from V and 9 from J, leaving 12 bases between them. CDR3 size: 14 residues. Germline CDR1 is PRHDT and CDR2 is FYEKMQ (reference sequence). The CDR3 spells CASSLGRSIGPQHF. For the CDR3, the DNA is TGTGCCAGCAGCTTAGGCAGGTCGATCGGGCCCCAGCATTTT.

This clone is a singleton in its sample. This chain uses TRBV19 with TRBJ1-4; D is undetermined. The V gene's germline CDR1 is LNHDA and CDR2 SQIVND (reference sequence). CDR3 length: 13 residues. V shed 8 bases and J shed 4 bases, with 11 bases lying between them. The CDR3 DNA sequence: TGTGCCAGTTCCCAGGTCCTTAATGAAAAACTGTTTTTT. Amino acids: CASSQVLNEKLFF.

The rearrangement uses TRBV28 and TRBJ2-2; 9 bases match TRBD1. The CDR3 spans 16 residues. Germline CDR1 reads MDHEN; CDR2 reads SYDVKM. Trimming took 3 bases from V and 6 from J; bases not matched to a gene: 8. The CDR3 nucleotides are TGTGCCAGCAGTTTGTTGGACAGGGGAGCCGCCGGGGAGCTGTTTTTT. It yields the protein CASSLLDRGAAGELFF.

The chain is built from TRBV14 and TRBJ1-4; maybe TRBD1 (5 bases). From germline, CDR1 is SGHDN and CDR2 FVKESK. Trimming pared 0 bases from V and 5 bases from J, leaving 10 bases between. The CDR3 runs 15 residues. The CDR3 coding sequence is TGTGCCAGCAGCCAAGAGCGGGGGATAAATGAAAAACTGTTTTTT. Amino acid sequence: CASSQERGINEKLFF.

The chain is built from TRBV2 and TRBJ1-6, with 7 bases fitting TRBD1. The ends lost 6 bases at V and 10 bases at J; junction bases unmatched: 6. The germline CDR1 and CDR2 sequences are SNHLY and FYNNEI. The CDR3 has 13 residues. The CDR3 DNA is TGTGCCAGCAGGGTCAGGGGGAGATCACCCCTCCACTTT. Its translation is CASRVRGRSPLHF.

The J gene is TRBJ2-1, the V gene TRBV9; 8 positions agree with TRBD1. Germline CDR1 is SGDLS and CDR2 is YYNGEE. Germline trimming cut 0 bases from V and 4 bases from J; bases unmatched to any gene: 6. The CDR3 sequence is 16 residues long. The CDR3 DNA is TGTGCCAGCAGCGTAGCGGGACAGGTGGGTTACAATGAGCAGTTCTTC. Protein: CASSVAGQVGYNEQFF.

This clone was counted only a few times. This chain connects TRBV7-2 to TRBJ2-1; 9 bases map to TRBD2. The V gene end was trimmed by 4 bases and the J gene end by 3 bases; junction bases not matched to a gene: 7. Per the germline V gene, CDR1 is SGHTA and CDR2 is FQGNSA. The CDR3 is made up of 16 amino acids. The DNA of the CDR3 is TGTGCCAGCAGCTCGGGACTAGCTAGAGGCTACAATGAGCAGTTCTTC. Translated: CASSSGLARGYNEQFF.

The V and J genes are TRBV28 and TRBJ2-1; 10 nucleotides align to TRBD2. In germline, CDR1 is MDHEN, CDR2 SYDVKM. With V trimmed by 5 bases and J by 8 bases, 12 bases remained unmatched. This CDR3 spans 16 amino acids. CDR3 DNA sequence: TGTGCCAGCAGTCTTACTGGACTAGCGGCTGGGGATGAGCAGTTCTTC. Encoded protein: CASSLTGLAAGDEQFF.

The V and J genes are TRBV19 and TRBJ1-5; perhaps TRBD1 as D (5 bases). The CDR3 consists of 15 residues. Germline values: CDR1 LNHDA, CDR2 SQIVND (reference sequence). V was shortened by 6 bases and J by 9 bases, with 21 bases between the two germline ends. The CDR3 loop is CASSPPTALSGPQHF. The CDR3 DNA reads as TGTGCCAGTAGCCCCCCGACAGCCCTGTCGGGGCCCCAGCATTTT.

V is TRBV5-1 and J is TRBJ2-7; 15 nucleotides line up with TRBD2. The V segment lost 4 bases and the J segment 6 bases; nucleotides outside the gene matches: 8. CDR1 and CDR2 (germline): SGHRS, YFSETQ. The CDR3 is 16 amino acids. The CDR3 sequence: CASSGGLAGGFSEQYF. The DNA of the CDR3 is TGCGCCAGCAGCGGAGGACTAGCGGGGGGGTTTAGCGAGCAGTACTTC.

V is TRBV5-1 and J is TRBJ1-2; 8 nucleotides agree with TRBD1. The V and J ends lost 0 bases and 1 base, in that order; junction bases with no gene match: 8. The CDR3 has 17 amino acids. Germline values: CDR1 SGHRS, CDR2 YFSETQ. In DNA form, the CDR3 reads TGCGCCAGCAGCTTGGCCGTAGGACAGGGTCTTAACTATGGCTACACCTTC. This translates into CASSLAVGQGLNYGYTF. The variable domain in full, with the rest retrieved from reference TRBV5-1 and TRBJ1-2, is KAGVTQTPRYLIKTRGQQVTLSCSPISGHRSVSWYQQTPGQGLQFLFEYFSETQRNKGNFPGRFSGRQFSNSRSEMNVSTLELGDSALYLCASSLAVGQGLNYGYTFGSGTRLTVV.

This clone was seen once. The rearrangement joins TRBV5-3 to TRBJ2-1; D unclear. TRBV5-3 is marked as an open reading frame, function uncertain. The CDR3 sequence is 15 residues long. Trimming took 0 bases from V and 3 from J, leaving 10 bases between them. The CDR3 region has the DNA TGTGCCAGAAGCTTGGGCTGCTGCTACTACAATGAGCAGTTCTTC. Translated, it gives CARSLGCCYYNEQFF.

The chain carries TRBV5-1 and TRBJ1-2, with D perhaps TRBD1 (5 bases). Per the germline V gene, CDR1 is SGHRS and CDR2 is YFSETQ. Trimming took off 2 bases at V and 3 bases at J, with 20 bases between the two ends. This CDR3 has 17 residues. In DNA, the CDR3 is TGCGCCAGCAGCTTCGAGAATGGGGGGGTTCAGGACTATGGCTACACCTTC. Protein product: CASSFENGGVQDYGYTF.

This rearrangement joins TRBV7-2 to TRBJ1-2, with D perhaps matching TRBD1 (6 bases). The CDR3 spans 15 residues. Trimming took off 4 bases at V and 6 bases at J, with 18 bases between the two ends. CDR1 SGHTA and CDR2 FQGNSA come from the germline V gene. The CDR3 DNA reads TGTGCCAGCAGCTCCCCTACCACAGGGTTCCATGGCTACACCTTC. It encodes CASSSPTTGFHGYTF.

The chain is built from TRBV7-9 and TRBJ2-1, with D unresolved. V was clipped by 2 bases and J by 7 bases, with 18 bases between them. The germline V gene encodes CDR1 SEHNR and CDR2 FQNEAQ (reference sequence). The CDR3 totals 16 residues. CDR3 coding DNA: TGTGCCAGCAGCTTAACTCCCCAGTGGGCCCAGAATGAGCAGTTCTTC. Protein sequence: CASSLTPQWAQNEQFF.

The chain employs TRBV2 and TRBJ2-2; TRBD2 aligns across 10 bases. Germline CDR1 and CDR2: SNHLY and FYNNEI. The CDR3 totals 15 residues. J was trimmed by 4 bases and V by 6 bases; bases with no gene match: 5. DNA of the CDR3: TGTGCCAGCAGGATAGCGGGAGGTGGCACCGGGGAGCTGTTTTTT. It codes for CASRIAGGGTGELFF.

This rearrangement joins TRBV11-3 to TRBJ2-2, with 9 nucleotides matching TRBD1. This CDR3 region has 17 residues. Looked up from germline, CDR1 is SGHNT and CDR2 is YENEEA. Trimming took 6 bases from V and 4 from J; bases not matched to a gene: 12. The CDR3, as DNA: TGTGCCAGCAGACAGCATCGACAGGGGGAGAGCACCGGGGAGCTGTTTTTT. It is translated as CASRQHRQGESTGELFF.

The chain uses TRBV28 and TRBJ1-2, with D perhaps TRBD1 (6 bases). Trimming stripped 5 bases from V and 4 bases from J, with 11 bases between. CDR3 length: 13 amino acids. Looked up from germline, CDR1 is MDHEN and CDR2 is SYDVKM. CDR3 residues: CASSITGSYGYTF. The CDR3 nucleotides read TGTGCCAGCAGTATCACAGGGTCCTATGGCTACACCTTC.

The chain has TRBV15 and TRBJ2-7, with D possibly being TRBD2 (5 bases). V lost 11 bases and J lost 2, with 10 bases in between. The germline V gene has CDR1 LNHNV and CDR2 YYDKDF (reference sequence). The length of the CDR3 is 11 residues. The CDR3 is CAVSGTYEQYF. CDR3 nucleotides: TGTGCCGTCAGCGGTACCTACGAGCAGTACTTC.

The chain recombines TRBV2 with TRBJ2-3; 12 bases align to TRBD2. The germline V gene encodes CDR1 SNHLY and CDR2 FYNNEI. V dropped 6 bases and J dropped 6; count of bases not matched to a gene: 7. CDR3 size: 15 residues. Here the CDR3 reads CASSKTSGRWDTQYF. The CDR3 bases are TGTGCCAGCAGCAAGACTAGCGGGAGATGGGATACGCAGTATTTT.

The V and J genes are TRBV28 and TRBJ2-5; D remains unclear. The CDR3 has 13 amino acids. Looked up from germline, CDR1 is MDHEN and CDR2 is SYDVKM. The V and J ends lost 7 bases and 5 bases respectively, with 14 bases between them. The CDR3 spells CASTLRVTETQYF. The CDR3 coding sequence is TGTGCCAGCACTCTCCGGGTCACGGAGACCCAGTACTTC.

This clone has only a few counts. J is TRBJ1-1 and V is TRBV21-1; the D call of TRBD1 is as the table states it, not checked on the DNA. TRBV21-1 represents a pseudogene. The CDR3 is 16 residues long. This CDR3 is CASSKTDRDPNTEAFF. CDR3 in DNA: TGTGCCAGCAGCAAGACAGACAGGGATCCGAACACTGAAGCTTTCTTT.

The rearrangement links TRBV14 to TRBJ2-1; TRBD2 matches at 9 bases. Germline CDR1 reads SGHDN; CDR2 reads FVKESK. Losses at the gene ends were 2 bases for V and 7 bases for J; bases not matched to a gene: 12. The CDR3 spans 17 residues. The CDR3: CASSQRLSASGDNEQFF. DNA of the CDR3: TGTGCCAGCAGCCAAAGGCTTTCGGCTAGCGGGGATAATGAGCAGTTCTTC.